This is a list of T cell receptor beta chains from one sample in a study of OX40 agonist ivuxolimab in advanced cancers. TCRdb keeps only in-frame clones here, not all; method: immunoSEQ multiplex PCR. The sample includes around 15,000 clones, 86% of them seen just once. This sample comprised CD4+ or CD8+ T cells sorted from blood, obtained in a trial of the OX40 agonist ivuxolimab. The receptors stem from an adult with an advanced solid tumor such as melanoma, head and neck, liver or kidney cancer. Each CDR3 is given with its conserved first and last residue. Each record gives: V gene, clone size, J gene, D gene, CDR3 DNA, CDR3 protein. D genes are given only for firm matches. Expanded clones get a size class; other rows say once, few or many, or leave the size out.

V: TRBV6-5; size: once; J: TRBJ1-2; D: TRBD1; DNA: TGTGCCAGCAGTTACTCAACCGGACAGGGCAGCTACACCTTC; CDR3: CASSYSTGQGSYTF
V: TRBV6-1; size: NA; J: TRBJ2-3; D: NA; DNA: TGTGCCAGCAGGGGCACCTCCATTACGCAGTATTTT; CDR3: CASRGTSITQYF
V: TRBV2; size: NA; J: TRBJ2-5; D: NA; DNA: TGTGCCAGCGATGGCCGGGAGACCCAGTACTTC; CDR3: CASDGRETQYF
V: TRBV5-8; size: NA; J: TRBJ1-6; D: NA; DNA: TGTGCCAGCAGCCCAGGGCGAAGGGGGAATTCACCCCTCCACTTT; CDR3: CASSPGRRGNSPLHF
V: TRBV27; size: NA; J: TRBJ1-1; D: TRBD1; DNA: TGTGCCAGCAGGGGGACAGGGGGCGCGTCCGAAGCTTTCTTT; CDR3: CASRGTGGASEAFF
V: TRBV6-1; size: NA; J: TRBJ1-4; D: TRBD1; DNA: TGTGCCAGCAGTGAAGTCGCCAGGGGGTTTGGTGAAAAACTGTTTTTT; CDR3: CASSEVARGFGEKLFF
V: TRBV28; size: NA; J: TRBJ2-5; D: NA; DNA: TGTGCCAGCATCCCCGGTGATATGATGGAGACCCAGTACTTC; CDR3: CASIPGDMMETQYF
V: TRBV19; size: NA; J: TRBJ2-7; D: TRBD1; DNA: TGTGCCAGTAGGCTAACAGGGGTCGGGTCCTACGAGCAGTACTTC; CDR3: CASRLTGVGSYEQYF
V: TRBV5-5; size: NA; J: TRBJ2-6; D: NA; DNA: TGTGCCAGCAGCCCGCGCCGCGGGGTCTCCTCTGGGGCCAACGTCCTGACTTTC; CDR3: CASSPRRGVSSGANVLTF
V: TRBV5-4; size: few; J: TRBJ2-2; D: NA; DNA: TGTGCCAGCAGCACTAAGGGGGCGGGAATGACCGGGGAGCTGTTTTTT; CDR3: CASSTKGAGMTGELFF
V: TRBV6-5; size: NA; J: TRBJ1-1; D: TRBD1; DNA: TGTGCCAGCAGTCCCGGGACAGGGGGTTGGGGGCGAGGGAGATTT; CDR3: CASSPGTGGWGRGRF
V: TRBV30; size: NA; J: TRBJ2-3; D: NA; DNA: TGTGCCTGGGCCTCTACAGATACGCAGTATTTT; CDR3: CAWASTDTQYF
V: TRBV20-1; size: NA; J: TRBJ1-2; D: NA; DNA: TGCAGTGCTAGCGCAAGCTTTGGCTACACCTTC; CDR3: CSASASFGYTF
V: TRBV6-1; size: NA; J: TRBJ1-1; D: TRBD1; DNA: TGTGCCAGCAAAAGACAGGGCCCCCTCACTGAAGCTTTCTTT; CDR3: CASKRQGPLTEAFF
V: TRBV5-1; size: few; J: TRBJ1-1; D: NA; DNA: TGCGCCAGCAGCCTTGGGATGAACACTGAAGCTTTCTTT; CDR3: CASSLGMNTEAFF
V: TRBV7-2; size: NA; J: TRBJ2-5; D: TRBD2; DNA: TGTGCCAGCGCCAGCGGGGGGGCGGGGCAAGAGACCCAGTACTTC; CDR3: CASASGGAGQETQYF
V: TRBV6-6; size: NA; J: TRBJ2-1; D: NA; DNA: TGTGCCAGCAGGGCACCTAGTGAGCAGTTCTTC; CDR3: CASRAPSEQFF
V: TRBV5-1; size: NA; J: TRBJ2-2; D: NA; DNA: TGCGCCAGCAGCTTGGCCAGCCTAGAGAGCGGGGAGCTGTTTTTT; CDR3: CASSLASLESGELFF
V: TRBV6-4; size: NA; J: TRBJ1-6; D: NA; DNA: TGTGCCAGCTCGGAGGCGAGGAATTCACCCCTCCACTTT; CDR3: CASSEARNSPLHF
V: TRBV6-1; size: NA; J: TRBJ2-6; D: NA; DNA: TGTGCCAGCAGTGACGGGACTGTGAACTCTGGGGCCAACGTCCTGACTTTC; CDR3: CASSDGTVNSGANVLTF
V: TRBV18; size: NA; J: TRBJ2-7; D: NA; DNA: TGTGCCAGCTCTTGGGCGGGGTCCTCCTACGAGCAGTACTTC; CDR3: CASSWAGSSYEQYF
V: TRBV29-1; size: NA; J: TRBJ1-1; D: NA; DNA: TGCAGCGTTGCACCCAACGCTTTCTTT; CDR3: CSVAPNAFF
V: TRBV5-1; size: NA; J: TRBJ1-1; D: NA; DNA: TGCGCCAGCAGCTACCGGGACGGAGAAGCTTTCTTT; CDR3: CASSYRDGEAFF
V: TRBV5-4; size: NA; J: TRBJ2-7; D: NA; DNA: TGTGCCAGCAGCTCAGTACGGGACACCCTGTCCTACGAGCAGTACTTC; CDR3: CASSSVRDTLSYEQYF
V: TRBV5-1; size: NA; J: TRBJ2-3; D: NA; DNA: TGCGCCAGCAGCCTTCAGGGAGACACAGATACGCAGTATTTT; CDR3: CASSLQGDTDTQYF
V: TRBV18; size: NA; J: TRBJ2-2; D: TRBD2; DNA: TGTGCCAGCTCACCGATTGGACTAGCGGAAGAAGTAAGGTTTTTT; CDR3: CASSPIGLAEEVRFF
V: TRBV23-1; size: NA; J: TRBJ2-1; D: NA; DNA: TGCGCCAGCAGTCCATATAAATCGAACCCCCGGGACGCTAGAAGCTCCTACAATGAGCAGTTCTTC; CDR3: CASSPYKSNPRDARSSYNEQFF